The 7 T cell receptor beta chains below come from one sample, sequenced in a study of cytomegalovirus exposure and HLA in healthy donors. Researchers ran the PCR with 60 Vbeta and 13 Jbeta primers. Sequenced by immunoSEQ multiplex PCR; TCRdb stores in-frame clones only, minus some. The sample lists about 200,000 clones, about 80% occurring once. The sequencing sample was made of PBMCs. Receptor source: a man aged 18 to 30 in good health and CMV-seronegative.

The rearrangement links TRBV28 to TRBJ2-7, with 11 bases fitting TRBD2. Germline V gene lookup returns CDR1 MDHEN and CDR2 SYDVKM. V lost 4 bases to trimming and J lost 3 bases; unmatched junction nucleotides: 8. CDR3 size: 16 residues. The CDR3 sequence is CASSSQGGLAGYEQYF. The CDR3 nucleotides read TGTGCCAGCAGTTCCCAGGGAGGACTAGCGGGCTACGAGCAGTACTTC.

This chain links TRBV7-2 with TRBJ1-2, with D tentatively TRBD1 (5 bases). Germline V gene data show CDR1 as SGHTA and CDR2 as FQGNSA. The germline V and J ends were trimmed by 7 bases and 4 bases, with 16 bases remaining between them. The length of the CDR3 is 14 residues. The CDR3 bases are TGTGCCAGCATCCGTGGGTGGGGGGGCTATGGCTACACCTTC. Its translation: CASIRGWGGYGYTF.

The chain carries TRBV12-5 and TRBJ2-1; possible D gene TRBD2, 6 bases. V lost 1 base and J 1 base, leaving 11 bases between the germline ends. This CDR3 has 16 residues. Per the germline V gene, CDR1 is LGHNT and CDR2 is FRNRAP. CDR3 nucleotides: TGTGCTAGTGGTTTGGCCGGAGGGACTTCCTACAATGAGCAGTTCTTC. Translated, it gives CASGLAGGTSYNEQFF.

This clone was seen once. The V call is TRBV19, the J call TRBJ2-1, with TRBD2 matching 7 bases. The V gene end was trimmed by 6 bases and the J gene end by 8 bases; junction bases not matched to a gene: 10. Germline CDR1 reads LNHDA; CDR2 reads SQIVND (reference sequence). This CDR3 has 14 residues. The CDR3 sequence is CASRDLGGSDEQFF. The CDR3 nucleotides are TGTGCCAGTAGGGATCTTGGCGGGAGTGATGAGCAGTTCTTC.

The chain couples TRBV13 to TRBJ2-1; 9 positions match TRBD2. Germline V gives CDR1 PRHDT, CDR2 FYEKMQ (reference sequence). This CDR3 region has 17 residues. V lost 5 bases to trimming and J lost 0 bases; unmatched junction nucleotides: 8. This chain's CDR3 is CASSPGLARSSYNEQFF. CDR3 in DNA: TGTGCCAGCAGCCCTGGACTAGCGAGGAGCTCCTACAATGAGCAGTTCTTC.

The chain has TRBV5-3 and TRBJ1-3; 9 bases align to TRBD1. TRBV5-3 is reported as an ORF; its role is uncertain. CDR3 length equals 22 residues. V was clipped by 1 base and J by 0 bases; unmatched bases: 20. The CDR3 spells CARSLICGSLRDRVPSGNTIYF. The DNA of the CDR3 is TGTGCCAGAAGCTTGATCTGCGGCTCCCTGCGGGACAGGGTGCCCTCTGGAAACACCATATATTTT.

Concerning this clone: The CDR3 carries no conserved terminal phenylalanine or tryptophan, so it likely arises from a read error. V is TRBV5-1 and J is TRBJ1-2, with 11 bases that match TRBD1. The J segment lost 4 bases and the V segment lost 4 bases, leaving 6 bases of the junction unmatched. This CDR3 is 15 amino acids long. CDR1 SGHRS and CDR2 YFSETQ come from the germline V gene. The CDR3 is CASSTGQGASYGYTL. The CDR3 nucleotides read TGCGCCAGCAGCACTGGACAGGGGGCCTCCTATGGCTACACCCTC.